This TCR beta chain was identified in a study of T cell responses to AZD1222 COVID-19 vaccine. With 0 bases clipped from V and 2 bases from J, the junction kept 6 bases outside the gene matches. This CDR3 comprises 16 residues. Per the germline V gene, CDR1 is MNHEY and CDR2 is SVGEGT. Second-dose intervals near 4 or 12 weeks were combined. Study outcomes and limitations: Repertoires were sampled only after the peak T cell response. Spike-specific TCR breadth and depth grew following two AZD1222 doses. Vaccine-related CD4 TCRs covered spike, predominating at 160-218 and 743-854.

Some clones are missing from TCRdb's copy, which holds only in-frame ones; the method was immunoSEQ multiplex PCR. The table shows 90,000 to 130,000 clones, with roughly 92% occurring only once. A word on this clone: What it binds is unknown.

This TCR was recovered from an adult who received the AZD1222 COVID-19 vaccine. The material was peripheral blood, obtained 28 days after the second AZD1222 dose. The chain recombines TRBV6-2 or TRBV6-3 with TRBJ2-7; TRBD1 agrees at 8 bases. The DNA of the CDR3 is TGTGCCAGCAGTTACTCAGCCGGACAGGGAACCTACGAGCAGTACTTC. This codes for CASSYSAGQGTYEQYF.